This T cell receptor beta chain was identified in a study of regulatory and conventional T cells in breast cancer. Each CDR3 protein is one row after TCRdb ran MiXCR on the PCR reads. The table shows 15,000 to 20,000 distinct CDR3 sequences, with around 30% occurring only once. Trimming removed 2 bases from V and 0 bases from J, with 11 bases in between. This CDR3 is built from 15 residues. CDR1 is SGHRS, CDR2 YFSETQ, per germline. The sequence came from a female donor in good health. This chain links TRBV5-1 with TRBJ1-2, with D perhaps TRBD1 (5 bases). The sequenced sample consisted of conventional T cells from blood. The CDR3 sequence: CASSFIQGPNYGYTF. CDR3 nucleotides: TGCGCCAGCAGCTTTATTCAGGGCCCTAACTATGGCTACACCTTC.